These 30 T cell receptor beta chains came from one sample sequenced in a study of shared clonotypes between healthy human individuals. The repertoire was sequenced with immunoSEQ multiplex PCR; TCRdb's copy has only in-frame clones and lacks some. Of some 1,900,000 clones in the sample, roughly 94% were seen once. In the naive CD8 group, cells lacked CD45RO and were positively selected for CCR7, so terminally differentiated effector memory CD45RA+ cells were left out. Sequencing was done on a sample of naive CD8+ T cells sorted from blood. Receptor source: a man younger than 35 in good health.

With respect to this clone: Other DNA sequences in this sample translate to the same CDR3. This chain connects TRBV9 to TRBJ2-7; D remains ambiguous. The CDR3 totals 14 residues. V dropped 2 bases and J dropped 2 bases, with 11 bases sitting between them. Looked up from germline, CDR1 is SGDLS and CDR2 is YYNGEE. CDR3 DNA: TGTGCCAGCAGCGTGGGTGTGCTAGCCTACGAGCAGTACTTC. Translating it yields CASSVGVLAYEQYF.

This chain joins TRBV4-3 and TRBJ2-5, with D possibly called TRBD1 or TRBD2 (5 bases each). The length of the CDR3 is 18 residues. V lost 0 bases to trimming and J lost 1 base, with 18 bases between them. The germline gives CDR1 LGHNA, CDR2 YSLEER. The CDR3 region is CASSQDRVGEGVQETQYF. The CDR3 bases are TGCGCCAGCAGCCAAGATCGGGTGGGGGAAGGGGTCCAAGAGACCCAGTACTTC.

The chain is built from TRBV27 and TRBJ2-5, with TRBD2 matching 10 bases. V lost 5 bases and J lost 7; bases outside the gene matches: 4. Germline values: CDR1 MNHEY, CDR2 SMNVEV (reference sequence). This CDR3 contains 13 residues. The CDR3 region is CASSLAGVGTQYF. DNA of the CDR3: TGTGCCAGCAGTCTAGCGGGGGTTGGGACCCAGTACTTC.

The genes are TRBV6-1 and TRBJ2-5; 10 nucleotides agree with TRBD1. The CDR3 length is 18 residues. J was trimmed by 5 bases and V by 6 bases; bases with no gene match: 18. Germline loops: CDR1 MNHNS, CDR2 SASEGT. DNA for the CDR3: TGTGCCAGCAGCGAACATCCCGCCCGACAGGGGGCATTGGAGACCCAGTACTTC. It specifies CASSEHPARQGALETQYF.

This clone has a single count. This CDR3 is CASSMVGSGEQYF. CDR3 sequence (DNA): TGTGCCAGTAGTATGGTAGGGTCCGGCGAGCAGTACTTC. The chain is built from TRBV19 and TRBJ2-7; D uncertain. Trimming shortened V by 3 bases and J by 6 bases, and 12 bases separated the two germline ends. The CDR3 length is 13 residues. Germline values: CDR1 LNHDA, CDR2 SQIVND (reference sequence).

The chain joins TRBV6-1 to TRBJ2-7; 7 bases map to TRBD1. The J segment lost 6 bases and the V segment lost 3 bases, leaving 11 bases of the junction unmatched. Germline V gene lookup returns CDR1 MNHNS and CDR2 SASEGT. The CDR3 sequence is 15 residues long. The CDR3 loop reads CASSDWTGRLREQYF. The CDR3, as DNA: TGTGCCAGCAGTGATTGGACAGGTCGACTTCGCGAGCAGTACTTC.

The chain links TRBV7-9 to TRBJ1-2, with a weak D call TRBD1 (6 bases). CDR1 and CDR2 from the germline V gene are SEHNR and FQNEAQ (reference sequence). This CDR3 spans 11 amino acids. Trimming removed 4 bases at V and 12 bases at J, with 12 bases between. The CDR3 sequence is CASSSTGSNTF. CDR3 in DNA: TGTGCCAGCAGCTCGACAGGCTCCAACACCTTC. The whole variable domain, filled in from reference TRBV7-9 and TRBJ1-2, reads DTGVSQNPRHKITKRGQNVTFRCDPISEHNRLYWYRQTLGQGPEFLTYFQNEAQLEKSRLLSDRFSAERPKGSFSTLEIQRTEQGDSAMYLCASSSTGSNTFGSGTRLTVV.

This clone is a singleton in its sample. The DNA of the CDR3 is TGTGCCAGCAGTACCTTACCCCGGGACCCGGTGGGAAAACTGTTTTTT. Translating it yields CASSTLPRDPVGKLFF. This chain uses TRBV27 with TRBJ1-4, with D possibly TRBD1 on 5 matching bases. Germline CDR1 MNHEY, CDR2 SMNVEV (reference sequence). Trimming shortened V by 5 bases and J by 10 bases, and 23 bases separated the two germline ends. This CDR3 spans 16 amino acids.

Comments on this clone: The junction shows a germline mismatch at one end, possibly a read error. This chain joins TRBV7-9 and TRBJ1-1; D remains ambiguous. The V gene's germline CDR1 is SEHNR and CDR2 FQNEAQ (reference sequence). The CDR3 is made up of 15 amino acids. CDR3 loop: CASSLVNGLATEVFF. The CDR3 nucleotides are TGTGCCAGCAGCTTAGTTAACGGGTTGGCGACTGAAGTTTTCTTT.

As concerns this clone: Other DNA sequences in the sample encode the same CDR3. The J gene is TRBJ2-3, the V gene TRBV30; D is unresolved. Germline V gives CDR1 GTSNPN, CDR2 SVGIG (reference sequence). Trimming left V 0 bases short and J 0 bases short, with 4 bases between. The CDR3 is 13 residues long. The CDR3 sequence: CAWSVGSTDTQYF. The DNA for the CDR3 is TGTGCCTGGAGTGTAGGGAGCACAGATACGCAGTATTTT.

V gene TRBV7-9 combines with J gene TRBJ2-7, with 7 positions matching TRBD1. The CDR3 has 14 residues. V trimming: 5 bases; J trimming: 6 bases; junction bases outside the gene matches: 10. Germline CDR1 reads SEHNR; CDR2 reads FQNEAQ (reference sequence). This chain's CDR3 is CASSPPGQPSEQYF. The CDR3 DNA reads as TGTGCCAGCAGCCCCCCGGGACAGCCATCCGAGCAGTACTTC.

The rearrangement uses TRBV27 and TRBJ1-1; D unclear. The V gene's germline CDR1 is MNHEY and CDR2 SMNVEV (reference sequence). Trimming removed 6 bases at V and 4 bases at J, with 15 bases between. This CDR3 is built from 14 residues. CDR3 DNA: TGTGCCAGCAGCCTTGTAGGTACGGGCACTGAAGCTTTCTTT. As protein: CASSLVGTGTEAFF.

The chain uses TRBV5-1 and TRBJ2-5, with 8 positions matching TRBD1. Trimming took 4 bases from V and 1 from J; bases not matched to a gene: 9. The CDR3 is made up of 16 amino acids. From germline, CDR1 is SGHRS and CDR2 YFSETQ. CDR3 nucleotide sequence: TGCGCCAGCAGCCCCTGGACAGGGTCACCCCAAGAGACCCAGTACTTC. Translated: CASSPWTGSPQETQYF.

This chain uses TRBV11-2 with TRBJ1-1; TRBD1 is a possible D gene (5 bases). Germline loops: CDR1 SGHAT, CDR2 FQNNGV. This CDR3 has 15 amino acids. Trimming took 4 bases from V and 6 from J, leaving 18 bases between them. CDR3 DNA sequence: TGTGCCAGCAGCTCCTATCAACTAAGGGGAGCTGAAGCTTTCTTT. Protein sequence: CASSSYQLRGAEAFF. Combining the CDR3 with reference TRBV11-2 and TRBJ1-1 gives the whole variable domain EAGVAQSPRYKIIEKRQSVAFWCNPISGHATLYWYQQILGQGPKLLIQFQNNGVVDDSQLPKDRFSAERLKGVDSTLKIQPAKLEDSAVYLCASSSYQLRGAEAFFGQGTRLTVV.

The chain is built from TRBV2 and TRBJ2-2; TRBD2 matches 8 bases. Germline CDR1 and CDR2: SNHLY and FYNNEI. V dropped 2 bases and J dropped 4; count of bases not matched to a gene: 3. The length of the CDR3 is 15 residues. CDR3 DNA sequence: TGTGCCAGCAGTGAACGGCGGGAGGCCACCGGGGAGCTGTTTTTT. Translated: CASSERREATGELFF.

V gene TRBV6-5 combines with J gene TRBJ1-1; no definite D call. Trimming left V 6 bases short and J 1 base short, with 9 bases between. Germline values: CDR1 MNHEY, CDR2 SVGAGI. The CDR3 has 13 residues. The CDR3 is CASRAEGNTEAFF. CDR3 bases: TGTGCCAGCAGGGCGGAGGGGAACACTGAAGCTTTCTTT.

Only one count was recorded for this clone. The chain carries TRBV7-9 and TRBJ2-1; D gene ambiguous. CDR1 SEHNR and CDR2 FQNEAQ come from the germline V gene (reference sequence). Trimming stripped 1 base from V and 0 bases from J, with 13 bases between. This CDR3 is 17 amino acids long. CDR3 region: CASSLGVPIGSYNEQFF. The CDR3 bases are TGTGCCAGCAGCTTAGGAGTTCCCATCGGCTCCTACAATGAGCAGTTCTTC.

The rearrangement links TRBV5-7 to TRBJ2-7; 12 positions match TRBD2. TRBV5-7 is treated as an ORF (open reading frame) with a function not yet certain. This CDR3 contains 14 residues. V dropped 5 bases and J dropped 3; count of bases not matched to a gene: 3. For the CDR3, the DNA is TGTGCCAGCAGTTCGGGACTAGCGGGCTACGAGCAGTACTTC. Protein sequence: CASSSGLAGYEQYF.

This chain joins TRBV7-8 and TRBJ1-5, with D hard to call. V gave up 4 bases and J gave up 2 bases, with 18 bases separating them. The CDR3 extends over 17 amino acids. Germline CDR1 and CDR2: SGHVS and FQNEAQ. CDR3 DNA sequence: TGTGCCAGCAGCTCGGGGAGTCAGGTAGTTGGCAATCAGCCCCAGCATTTT. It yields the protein CASSSGSQVVGNQPQHF. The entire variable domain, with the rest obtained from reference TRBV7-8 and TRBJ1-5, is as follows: GAGVSQSPRYKVAKRGQDVALRCDPISGHVSLFWYQQALGQGPEFLTYFQNEAQLDKSGLPSDRFFAERPEGSVSTLKIQRTQQEDSAVYLCASSSGSQVVGNQPQHFGDGTRLSIL.

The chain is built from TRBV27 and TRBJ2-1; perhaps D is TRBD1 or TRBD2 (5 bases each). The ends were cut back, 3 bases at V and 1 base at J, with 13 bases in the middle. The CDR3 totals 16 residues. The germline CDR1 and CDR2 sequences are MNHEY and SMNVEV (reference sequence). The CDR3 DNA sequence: TGTGCCAGCAGTTTTATAGGGGAGTGGTCCTACAATGAGCAGTTCTTC. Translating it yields CASSFIGEWSYNEQFF.

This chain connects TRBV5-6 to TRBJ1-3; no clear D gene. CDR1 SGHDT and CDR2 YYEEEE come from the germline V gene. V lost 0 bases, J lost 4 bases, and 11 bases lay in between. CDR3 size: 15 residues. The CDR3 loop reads CASSLGPNVGNTIYF. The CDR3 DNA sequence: TGTGCCAGCAGCTTGGGACCTAATGTCGGAAACACCATATATTTT.

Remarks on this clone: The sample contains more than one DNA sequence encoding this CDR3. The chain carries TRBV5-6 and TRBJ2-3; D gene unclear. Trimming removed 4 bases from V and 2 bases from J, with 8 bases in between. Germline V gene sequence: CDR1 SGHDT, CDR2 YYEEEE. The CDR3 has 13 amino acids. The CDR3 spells CASSPQSTDTQYF. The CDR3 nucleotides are TGTGCCAGCAGCCCCCAGTCCACAGATACGCAGTATTTT. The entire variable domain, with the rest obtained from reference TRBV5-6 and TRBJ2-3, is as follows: DAGVTQSPTHLIKTRGQQVTLRCSPKSGHDTVSWYQQALGQGPQFIFQYYEEEERQRGNFPDRFSGHQFPNYSSELNVNALLLGDSALYLCASSPQSTDTQYFGPGTRLTVL.

The CDR3 DNA is TGCGCCAGCAGCGCCAGCCGGGGACAGGGGTCCCGCGAGCAGTACTTC. Translation: CASSASRGQGSREQYF. V and J are TRBV5-1 and TRBJ2-7, with TRBD1 identical over 10 bases. The CDR3 consists of 16 residues. CDR1 and CDR2 (germline): SGHRS, YFSETQ. V lost 4 bases to trimming and J lost 6 bases; unmatched junction nucleotides: 13.

CDR3 region: CASRKGQGRQETQYF. For the CDR3, the DNA is TGTGCCAGCAGAAAGGGACAGGGTCGCCAAGAGACCCAGTACTTC. J is TRBJ2-5 and V is TRBV6-5; 9 nucleotides match TRBD1. Looked up from germline, CDR1 is MNHEY and CDR2 is SVGAGI. The CDR3 contains 15 residues. V was clipped by 6 bases and J by 1 base; unmatched bases: 6.

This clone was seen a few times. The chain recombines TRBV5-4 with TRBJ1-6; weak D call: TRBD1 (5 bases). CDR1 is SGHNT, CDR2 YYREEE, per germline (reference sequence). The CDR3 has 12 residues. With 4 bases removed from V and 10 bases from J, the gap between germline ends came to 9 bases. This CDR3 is CASSETDSPLHF. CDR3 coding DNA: TGTGCCAGCAGCGAGACAGACTCACCCCTCCACTTT.

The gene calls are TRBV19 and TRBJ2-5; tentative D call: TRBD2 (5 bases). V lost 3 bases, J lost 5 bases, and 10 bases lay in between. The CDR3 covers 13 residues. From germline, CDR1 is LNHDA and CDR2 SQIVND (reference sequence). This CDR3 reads CASSIEAEETQYF. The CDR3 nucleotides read TGTGCCAGTAGTATTGAAGCGGAGGAGACCCAGTACTTC.

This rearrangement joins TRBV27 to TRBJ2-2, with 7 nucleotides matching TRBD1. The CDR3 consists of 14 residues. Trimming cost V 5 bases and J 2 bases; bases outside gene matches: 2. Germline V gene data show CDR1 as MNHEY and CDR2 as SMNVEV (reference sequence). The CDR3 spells CASSRQGNTGELFF. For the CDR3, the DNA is TGTGCCAGCAGTAGACAGGGTAACACCGGGGAGCTGTTTTTT.

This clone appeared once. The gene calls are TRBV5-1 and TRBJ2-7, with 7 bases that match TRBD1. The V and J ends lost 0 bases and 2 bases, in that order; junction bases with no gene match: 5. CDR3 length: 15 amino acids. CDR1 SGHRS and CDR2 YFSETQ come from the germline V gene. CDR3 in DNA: TGCGCCAGCAGCTTGGGGCCGGGACAGACCTACGAGCAGTACTTC. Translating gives CASSLGPGQTYEQYF.

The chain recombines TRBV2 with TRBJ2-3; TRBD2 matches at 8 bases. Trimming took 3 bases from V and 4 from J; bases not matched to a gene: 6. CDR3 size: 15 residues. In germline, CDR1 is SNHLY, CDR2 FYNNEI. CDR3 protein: CASSEGAGAADTQYF. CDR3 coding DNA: TGTGCCAGCAGTGAGGGAGCGGGAGCGGCAGATACGCAGTATTTT.

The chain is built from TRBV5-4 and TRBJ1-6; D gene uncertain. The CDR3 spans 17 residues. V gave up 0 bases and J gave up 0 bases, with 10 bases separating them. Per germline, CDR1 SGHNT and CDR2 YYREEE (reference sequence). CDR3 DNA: TGTGCCAGCAGCTTGGCCTTAGGGATCTCCTATAATTCACCCCTCCACTTT. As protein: CASSLALGISYNSPLHF.